One and the same sample provided the 27 T cell receptor beta chains below, sequenced in a study of neurological immune-mediated disorders. TCRdb called the 5' RACE reads again in MiXCR, with one record for every CDR3 protein. This sample has around 94,000 distinct CDR3 sequences, with 3.5% found just once. The sample was PBMCs. These receptors were collected from a woman in her late teens or twenties with multiple sclerosis.

This clonotype was observed at least ten times. This chain uses TRBV6-1 with TRBJ2-7; perhaps D is TRBD1 or TRBD2 (5 bases each). The CDR3 sequence is 13 residues long. Germline V gene lookup returns CDR1 MNHNS and CDR2 SASEGT. V was cut by 8 bases and J by 4 bases, with 15 bases left in between. The CDR3 DNA sequence: TGTGCCAGCGCCCGGGACCAAGGATACGAGCAGTACTTC. Its protein is CASARDQGYEQYF.

This clonotype appeared many times. V and J are TRBV28 and TRBJ2-7, with TRBD2 matching over 7 bases. CDR3 size: 14 residues. CDR1 and CDR2 (germline): MDHEN, SYDVKM. Germline trimming cut 6 bases from V and 6 bases from J; bases unmatched to any gene: 11. Here the CDR3 reads CASSLGWEGGEQYF. In DNA, the CDR3 is TGTGCCAGCAGCTTAGGGTGGGAGGGTGGCGAGCAGTACTTC.

This clonotype was recorded a few times. V gene TRBV18 combines with J gene TRBJ2-1; 9 bases match TRBD1. CDR3 length: 16 amino acids. Trimming at V came to 3 bases and at J to 9 bases, leaving 12 bases not matched to a gene. Germline CDR1 reads KGHSH; CDR2 reads LQKENI. In DNA form, the CDR3 reads TGTGCCAGCTCACCCTCGACGGGACAGGGCATTCTTGAGCAGTTCTTC. Protein product: CASSPSTGQGILEQFF.

This clonotype was counted ten times or more. V usage is TRBV12-3 or TRBV12-4 and J usage is TRBJ2-7; 10 positions agree with TRBD2. The CDR3 spans 15 residues. V lost 1 base and J lost 9; bases outside the gene matches: 9. Here the CDR3 DNA reads TGTGCCAGCAGTTTAGGGCCTAGCGGGAGAGACGCGCAGTACTTC. Translating gives CASSLGPSGRDAQYF.

This clonotype was seen ten or more times. This chain uses TRBV10-3 with TRBJ2-7; the D is unclear. Germline CDR1 reads ENHRY; CDR2 reads SYGVKD. The CDR3 runs 12 residues. The V end was cut by 6 bases, the J end by 0 bases, with 6 bases between. CDR3 amino acids: CAIRQSSYEQYF. The DNA of the CDR3 is TGTGCCATCAGGCAGAGCTCCTACGAGCAGTACTTC.

In its sample, this clonotype was seen many times. V and J are TRBV7-2 and TRBJ1-5, with D unclear. Trimming cost V 5 bases and J 4 bases, with 12 bases left between them. In germline, CDR1 is SGHTA, CDR2 FQGNSA. The CDR3 loop spans 14 amino acids. The CDR3 DNA sequence: TGTGCCAGCAGCCCTAGGACGGGGAATCAGCCCCAGCATTTT. The encoded protein is CASSPRTGNQPQHF.

Points on this clonotype: With a much larger clone just one base away, this may be a read error. The chain employs TRBV18 and TRBJ1-2; the D is unclear. The CDR3 runs 12 residues. The V gene lost 6 bases and the J gene lost 2 bases, with 7 bases spanning the gap. Germline-derived CDR1 and CDR2 are KGHSH and LQKENI. The DNA for the CDR3 is TGTGCCAGCTCCAAAGGGAACTATGGCTACACCTTC. It codes for CASSKGNYGYTF.

This clonotype was observed at least ten times. The gene calls are TRBV29-1 and TRBJ2-3; the D gene is possibly TRBD1 (5 bases). In germline, CDR1 is SQVTM, CDR2 ANQGSEA. This CDR3 spans 13 amino acids. V shed 7 bases and J shed 4 bases, with 15 bases lying between them. CDR3 region: CSAATQGPDTQYF. The DNA of the CDR3 is TGCAGCGCTGCTACCCAGGGCCCAGATACGCAGTATTTT.

This clonotype was found many times. The rearrangement links TRBV7-2 to TRBJ2-7, with D possibly matching TRBD1 (6 bases). V was trimmed by 3 bases and J by 2 bases, leaving 11 bases between them. The length of the CDR3 is 14 residues. The germline V gene has CDR1 SGHTA and CDR2 FQGNSA. CDR3 in amino acids: CASSLGHQTYEQYF. DNA for the CDR3: TGTGCCAGCAGCTTGGGACACCAAACCTACGAGCAGTACTTC.

This clonotype was recorded many times. The chain recombines TRBV20-1 with TRBJ2-7, with D perhaps being TRBD1 or TRBD2 (5 bases each). Per germline, CDR1 DFQATT and CDR2 SNEGSKA (reference sequence). The V gene lost 5 bases and the J gene lost 2 bases, with 13 bases spanning the gap. The CDR3 length is 13 residues. Here the CDR3 DNA reads TGCAGTGCTGGGACCTTTTCCCCCTACGAGCAGTACTTC. It encodes CSAGTFSPYEQYF.

This clonotype came up many times. The CDR3 nucleotides are TGTGCCAGCAGCTTAGGCTTTGGGGGACAAACCTACGAGCAGTACTTC. This encodes CASSLGFGGQTYEQYF. The chain has TRBV7-9 and TRBJ2-7; D is possibly TRBD1 (6 bases). The length of the CDR3 is 16 residues. CDR1 is SEHNR and CDR2 is FQNEAQ in the germline V gene (reference sequence). Trimming took off 1 base at V and 2 bases at J, with 15 bases between the two ends.

Ten or more counts support this clonotype. In DNA, the CDR3 is TGTGCCAGCAGCTTGGGACTAGCTGGCGACATTCAGTACTTC. It encodes CASSLGLAGDIQYF. V usage is TRBV6-5 and J usage is TRBJ2-4, with 9 nucleotides matching TRBD2. CDR1 and CDR2 from the germline V gene are MNHEY and SVGAGI. The trim removed 6 bases at V and 8 bases at J, leaving 8 bases unmatched. The CDR3 loop spans 14 amino acids.

This clonotype was recorded at least ten times. This chain links TRBV20-1 with TRBJ2-3, with D possibly being TRBD2 (7 bases). Per germline, CDR1 DFQATT and CDR2 SNEGSKA (reference sequence). Trimming removed 3 bases at V and 13 bases at J, with 23 bases between. The CDR3 has 14 residues. The CDR3: CSARFDGGAGAEYF. CDR3 nucleotides: TGCAGTGCTAGGTTCGATGGGGGGGCGGGTGCAGAGTATTTT.

This clonotype was counted ten times or more. This chain joins TRBV10-2 and TRBJ2-4; D unresolved. V was pared by 1 base and J by 1 base, with 11 bases between. The CDR3 sequence is 16 residues long. The germline gives CDR1 WSHSY, CDR2 SAAADI. CDR3 sequence reads: CASSEWVSSAKNIQYF. The CDR3 coding sequence is TGCGCCAGCAGTGAGTGGGTTTCCTCGGCCAAAAACATTCAGTACTTC.

This clonotype was seen many times. Relative to the germline gene, one junction end is altered; a read error may explain this. The chain joins TRBV12-3 or TRBV12-4 to TRBJ2-4, with 8 bases fitting TRBD2. The CDR3 sequence is 14 residues long. The CDR3 loop is CASSIAGTKNIQYF. The CDR3 DNA reads TGTGCCAGCAGTATAGCGGGGACCAAAAACATTCAGTACTTC.

In its sample, this clonotype was seen a few times. As DNA, the CDR3 is TGCGCCAGCAGCCAAGATCCGAGTGGGGATCAGCCCCAGCATTTT. Protein sequence: CASSQDPSGDQPQHF. The chain has TRBV4-1 and TRBJ1-5; D call uncertain. Germline lookup yields CDR1 MGHRA and CDR2 YSYEKL. The CDR3 runs 15 residues. V lost 0 bases to trimming and J lost 5 bases, with 11 bases between them.

This clonotype was seen a handful of times. A much larger clone is a single base away; this may be a read error. This chain joins TRBV28 and TRBJ2-6; D possibly uses TRBD1 or TRBD2 (5 bases each). Germline assignment: CDR1 MDHEN and CDR2 SYDVKM. The CDR3 is 14 amino acids. The CDR3 region has the DNA TGTGCCGGGAGCGATAGCTCTGGGGCCAAAGTCCTGACTTTC. Residues: CAGSDSSGAKVLTF.

This clonotype was picked up a small number of times. A much larger clone differs by one base, so this may be a read error. This chain connects TRBV18 to TRBJ1-5; D gene unclear. Trimming shortened V by 6 bases and J by 1 base, and 7 bases separated the two germline ends. The CDR3 is 13 amino acids. Germline-derived CDR1 and CDR2 are KGHSH and LQKENI. CDR3 amino acids: CASSSKSNQPQHF. Here the CDR3 DNA reads TGTGCCAGCTCCTCCAAAAGCAATCAGCCCCAGCATTTT.

This clonotype was seen a handful of times. The rearrangement uses TRBV20-1 and TRBJ1-6; TRBD1 matches 9 bases. The germline gives CDR1 DFQATT, CDR2 SNEGSKA (reference sequence). J gave up 6 bases and V 4 bases, and 7 bases lay outside the gene matches. The CDR3 has 15 residues. DNA of the CDR3: TGCAGTGCTACCGACAGGGGGAAGGGTAATTCACCCCTCCACTTT. Amino acids: CSATDRGKGNSPLHF.

This clonotype has at least ten counts. The chain links TRBV20-1 to TRBJ1-6, with D possibly TRBD1 on 5 matching bases. Germline CDR1 is DFQATT and CDR2 is SNEGSKA (reference sequence). Trimming took 0 bases from V and 7 from J, leaving 7 bases between them. The CDR3 has 13 residues. In DNA form, the CDR3 reads TGCAGTGCTAGAGACAAGGGGAATTCACCCCTCCACTTT. Protein sequence: CSARDKGNSPLHF.

This clonotype appeared many times. DNA of the CDR3: TGCGCCAGCAGTGAGTCAGGCCCGGGGACCCAGTACTTC. Translated: CASSESGPGTQYF. This sequence joins TRBV10-2 and TRBJ2-5, with no clear D. V lost 0 bases to trimming and J lost 7 bases, with 9 bases between them. The CDR3 loop spans 13 amino acids. In germline, CDR1 is WSHSY, CDR2 SAAADI.

This clonotype was counted at least ten times. The chain couples TRBV20-1 to TRBJ1-2; D ambiguous. Per germline, CDR1 DFQATT and CDR2 SNEGSKA (reference sequence). V was pared by 3 bases and J by 4 bases, with 9 bases between. The CDR3 runs to 12 residues. The CDR3 region has the DNA TGCAGTGCTAGTCTGGACCCCTATGGCTACACCTTC. Translating it yields CSASLDPYGYTF.

Concerning this clonotype itself: This may be a read error, as it is one base from a much larger clone. The rearrangement joins TRBV5-1 to TRBJ2-3; 8 bases map to TRBD2. The trim removed 5 bases at V and 4 bases at J, leaving 12 bases unmatched. The length of the CDR3 is 16 residues. Per the germline V gene, CDR1 is SGHRS and CDR2 is YFSETQ. The CDR3 loop reads CASSYWSGSSADTQYF. The CDR3 DNA reads TGCGCCAGCAGTTATTGGAGCGGGAGCAGTGCAGATACGCAGTATTTT.

This clonotype appeared many times. The V and J genes are TRBV7-2 and TRBJ2-1; 8 bases agree with TRBD2. The CDR3 length is 15 residues. Germline CDR1 reads SGHTA; CDR2 reads FQGNSA. The V segment lost 1 base and the J segment 2 bases; nucleotides outside the gene matches: 1. The CDR3 loop reads CASSLVAGPYNEQFF. The CDR3 DNA is TGTGCCAGCAGCTTAGTAGCGGGACCCTACAATGAGCAGTTCTTC.

As for this clonotype: An end of the junction does not agree with germline; a read error may underlie this. This chain uses TRBV7-6 with TRBJ2-5; D tentatively fits TRBD1 or TRBD2 (5 bases each). Per the germline V gene, CDR1 is SGHVS and CDR2 is FNYEAQ. This CDR3 contains 15 residues. This CDR3 is CANSPTSGGEQTQYF. CDR3 nucleotides: TGTGCCAACAGCCCTACCTCTGGGGGAGAACAGACCCAGTACTTC. Full variable domain (missing parts from reference TRBV7-6 and TRBJ2-5): GAGVSQSPRYKVTKRGQDVALRCDPISGHVSLYWYRQALGQGPEFLTYFNYEAQQDKSGLPNDRFSAERPEGSISTLTIQRTEQRDSAMYRCANSPTSGGEQTQYFGPGTRLLVL.

This clonotype was seen many times. This chain joins TRBV2 and TRBJ1-2; D is unresolved. The CDR3 extends over 13 amino acids. CDR1 and CDR2 (germline): SNHLY, FYNNEI. The V end lost 6 bases, the J end lost 2 bases, and 10 bases lay between the germline ends. CDR3 region: CASRQILNYGYTF. The CDR3 DNA reads TGTGCCAGCAGGCAGATCTTGAACTATGGCTACACCTTC. Looking up the rest from reference TRBV2 and TRBJ1-2 gives the full variable domain: EPEVTQTPSHQVTQMGQEVILRCVPISNHLYFYWYRQILGQKVEFLVSFYNNEISEKSEIFDDQFSVERPDGSNFTLKIRSTKLEDSAMYFCASRQILNYGYTFGSGTRLTVV.

This clonotype was counted at least ten times. J is TRBJ2-1 and V is TRBV6-6; maybe TRBD2 (6 bases). The germline gives CDR1 MNHNY, CDR2 SVGAGI (reference sequence). This CDR3 has 13 residues. With 7 bases removed from V and 10 bases from J, the gap between germline ends came to 17 bases. For the CDR3, the DNA is TGTGCCAGCAATGGGTTGGGCGCGGGGGAGCAGTTCTTC. This sequence encodes CASNGLGAGEQFF.